This note documents a single T cell receptor (beta chain) sequence. No antigen is known for it. Only in-frame clones appear in the TCRdb table, and some are missing; sequencing was by immunoSEQ multiplex PCR. The repertoire holds approximately 19,000 clones, with around 85% as singletons. The data belong to a study of a mutant IDH1 vaccine in newly diagnosed glioma. The wider study: A roughly 62% male, around 38% female split and a mean age of about 40 years characterized treated patients. Pretreatment consisted of radiotherapy, temozolomide, or both, with most receiving both.

Study-wide results and caveats: Patients mounted vaccine-induced immune responses in about 92% of cases.

Time point reported: baseline, week 1 (first vaccination visit). Treatment in this sample: pre-vaccination baseline after standard-of-care therapy. New WHO grade 3 or 4 IDH1-mutant, ATRX-lost astrocytomas were present in all donors. Germline V gene lookup returns CDR1 SGHVS and CDR2 FNYEAQ. V was cut by 6 bases and J by 1 base, with 7 bases left in between. This CDR3 spans 13 amino acids. This TCR was recovered from a man aged 35 to 55 with glioma. V gene TRBV7-6 combines with J gene TRBJ1-5, with D unresolved. The source material was PBMCs, sampled from a glioma patient treated with radiotherapy, temozolomide or both. The CDR3 sequence: CASSLLSNQPQHF. The DNA for the CDR3 is TGTGCCAGCAGTTTGCTGAGCAATCAGCCCCAGCATTTT.